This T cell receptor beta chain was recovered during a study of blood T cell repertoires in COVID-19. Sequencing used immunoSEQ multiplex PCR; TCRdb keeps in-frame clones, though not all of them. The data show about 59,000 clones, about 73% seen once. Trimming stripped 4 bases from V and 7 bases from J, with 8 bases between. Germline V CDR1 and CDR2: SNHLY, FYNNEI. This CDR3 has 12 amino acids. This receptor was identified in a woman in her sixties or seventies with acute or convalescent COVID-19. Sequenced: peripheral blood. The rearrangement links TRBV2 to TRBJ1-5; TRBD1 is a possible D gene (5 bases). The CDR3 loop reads CASSGRVQPQHF. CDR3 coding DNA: TGTGCCAGCAGTGGCAGGGTACAGCCCCAGCATTTT.